This TCR beta chain is from a study of CD8 T cells in ankylosing spondylitis. This CDR3 has 15 amino acids. The germline V gene encodes CDR1 LGHNA and CDR2 YNFKEQ. V was clipped by 3 bases and J by 7 bases; unmatched bases: 2. Study-level findings and limits: Blood of patients with ankylosing spondylitis appeared to be characterized by a TCR beta motif of about 8 highly homologous variants.

Via MiXCR, TCRdb re-called the 5' RACE reads, giving one row per CDR3 protein. This sample carries under 550,000 distinct CDR3 sequences, 26% of them seen once, and the ten largest clones take approximately 1%. For this clonotype: Antigen unknown.

The sequencing sample was made of blood, either unsorted or a sorted T cell fraction (not recorded which). The chain is built from TRBV4-2 and TRBJ2-1, with TRBD2 matching 14 bases. This sequence originates from a male donor with ankylosing spondylitis. CDR3 loop: CASSQGLAGENEQFF. CDR3 nucleotides: TGTGCCAGCAGCCAGGGACTAGCGGGGGAGAATGAGCAGTTCTTC.